The 5 T cell receptor beta chains given below trace back to one sample, sequenced in a study of technical replicates of blood from a handful of donors. Method: immunoSEQ multiplex PCR; TCRdb's copy keeps in-frame clones and lacks some. The data show approximately 45,000 clones, around 96% seen once. Sequencing was carried out using T cells isolated from PBMCs. The receptors shown here come from a human donor in good health.

This clone came up once. The chain has TRBV27 and TRBJ1-1; D unclear. Germline CDR1 is MNHEY and CDR2 is SMNVEV (reference sequence). The CDR3 extends over 13 amino acids. Trimming cost V 4 bases and J 1 base, with 7 bases left between them. CDR3 in amino acids: CASSWSTNTEAFF. The CDR3 DNA follows: TGTGCCAGCAGTTGGAGTACGAACACTGAAGCTTTCTTT.

V and J are TRBV5-1 and TRBJ1-1; possibly TRBD1 for D (5 bases). This CDR3 comprises 14 residues. The germline V and J ends were trimmed by 5 bases and 4 bases, with 15 bases remaining between them. Germline CDR1 reads SGHRS; CDR2 reads YFSETQ. The CDR3 bases are TGCGCCAGCAGTAACTCAGGGCTTGGCACTGAAGCTTTCTTT. Its protein product is CASSNSGLGTEAFF.

The chain links TRBV6-5 to TRBJ2-4; D is perhaps TRBD2 (6 bases). The germline gives CDR1 MNHEY, CDR2 SVGAGI. V gave up 5 bases and J gave up 0 bases, with 8 bases separating them. CDR3 size: 14 residues. CDR3 in amino acids: CASSMGLAKNIQYF. Written as DNA, the CDR3 is TGTGCCAGCAGTATGGGACTAGCCAAAAACATTCAGTACTTC.

This clone was recorded only once. The junction does not match germline at one end; this may be a read error. The V and J genes are TRBV6-5 and TRBJ2-1; 7 nucleotides match TRBD1. Germline CDR1 and CDR2: MNHEY and SVGAGI. The CDR3 extends over 14 amino acids. This chain's CDR3 is CASSYEGGYHEQFF. CDR3 nucleotides: TGTGCCAGCAGTTACGAAGGGGGCTACCATGAGCAGTTCTTC.

The chain has TRBV9 and TRBJ1-2, with 7 bases matching TRBD1. CDR1 and CDR2 from the germline V gene are SGDLS and YYNGEE. J was trimmed by 4 bases and V by 4 bases; bases with no gene match: 16. This CDR3 has 17 amino acids. The CDR3 coding sequence is TGTGCCAGCAGCTCGCAGCCAGGGACAGACCCATTCTATGGCTACACCTTC. Translating it yields CASSSQPGTDPFYGYTF.